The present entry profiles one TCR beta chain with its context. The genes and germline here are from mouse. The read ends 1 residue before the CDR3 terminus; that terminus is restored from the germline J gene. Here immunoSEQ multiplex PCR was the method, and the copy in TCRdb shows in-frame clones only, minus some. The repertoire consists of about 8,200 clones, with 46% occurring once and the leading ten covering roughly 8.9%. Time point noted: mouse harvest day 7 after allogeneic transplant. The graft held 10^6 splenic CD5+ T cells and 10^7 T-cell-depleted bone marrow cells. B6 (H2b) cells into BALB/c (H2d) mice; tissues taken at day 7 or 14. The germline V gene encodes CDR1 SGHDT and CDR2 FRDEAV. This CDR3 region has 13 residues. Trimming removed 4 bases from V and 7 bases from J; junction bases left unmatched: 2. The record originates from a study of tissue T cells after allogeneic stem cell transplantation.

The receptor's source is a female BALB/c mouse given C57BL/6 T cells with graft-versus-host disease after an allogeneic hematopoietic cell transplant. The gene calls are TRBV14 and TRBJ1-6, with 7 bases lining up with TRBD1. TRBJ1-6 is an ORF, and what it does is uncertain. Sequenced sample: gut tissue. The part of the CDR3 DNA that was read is TGTGCCAGCAGTCGGGACAGAAATTCGCCCCTCTAC. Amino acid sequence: CASSRDRNSPLY. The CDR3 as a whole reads CASSRDRNSPLYF.